This TCR beta chain was sequenced for a study of T cell changes during pregnancy in multiple sclerosis. Libraries were prepared by immunoSEQ multiplex PCR; TCRdb keeps only in-frame clonotypes and omits some of them. The profile shows about 36,000 clones, approximately 93% of them singletons. The source was CD4+ T cells from peripheral blood mononuclear cells, collected in the first trimester of pregnancy. This TCR was sampled from a female donor with multiple sclerosis, enrolled in a pregnancy study.

This CDR3 reads CANPPGQGTAGELFF. In DNA, the CDR3 is TGTGCCAACCCCCCGGGACAGGGGACGGCCGGGGAGCTGTTTTTT. This chain links TRBV6-6 with TRBJ2-2; TRBD1 aligns across 10 bases. This CDR3 comprises 15 residues. From germline, CDR1 is MNHNY and CDR2 SVGAGI (reference sequence). The V segment lost 10 bases and the J segment 6 bases; nucleotides outside the gene matches: 11.